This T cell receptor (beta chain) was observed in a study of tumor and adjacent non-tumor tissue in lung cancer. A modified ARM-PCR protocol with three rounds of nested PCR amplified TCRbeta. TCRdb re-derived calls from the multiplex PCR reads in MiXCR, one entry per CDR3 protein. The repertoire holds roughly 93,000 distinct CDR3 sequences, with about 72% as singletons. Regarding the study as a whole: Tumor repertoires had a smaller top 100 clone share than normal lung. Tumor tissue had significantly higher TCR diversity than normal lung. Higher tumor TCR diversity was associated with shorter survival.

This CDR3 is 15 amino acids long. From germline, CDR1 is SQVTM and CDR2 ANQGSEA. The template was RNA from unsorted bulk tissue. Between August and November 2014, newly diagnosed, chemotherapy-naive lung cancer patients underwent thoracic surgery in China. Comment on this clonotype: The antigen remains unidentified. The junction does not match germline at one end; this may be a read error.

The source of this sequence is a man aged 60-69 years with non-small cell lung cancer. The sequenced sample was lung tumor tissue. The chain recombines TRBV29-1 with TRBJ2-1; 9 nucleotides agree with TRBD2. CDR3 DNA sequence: TGCATCGTTGGGACATCTAGCGGGGATTACAATGAGCAGTTCTTC. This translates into CIVGTSSGDYNEQFF.